A single sample is the source of the 21 T cell receptor beta chains below, sequenced in a study of PD-1 blockade in classical Hodgkin lymphoma. Exposure to brentuximab vedotin varied, and each patient had relapsed following autologous stem cell transplantation. The protocol was immunoSEQ multiplex PCR, while the TCRdb copy is restricted to in-frame clones and leaves out a portion. The sample lists under 100,000 clones, over 80% occurring once. The input for sequencing was peripheral blood mononuclear cells (PBMCs), taken at baseline. The source of these receptors is a human donor with classical Hodgkin lymphoma.

The chain has TRBV5-1 and TRBJ1-4; D remains ambiguous. V was pared by 3 bases and J by 3 bases, with 9 bases between. The length of the CDR3 is 14 residues. Germline V gene lookup returns CDR1 SGHRS and CDR2 YFSETQ. Here the CDR3 reads CASSSGDPNEKLFF. For the CDR3, the DNA is TGCGCCAGCAGCTCCGGGGATCCTAATGAAAAACTGTTTTTT.

The chain couples TRBV18 to TRBJ1-1; D gene uncertain. The length of the CDR3 is 14 residues. Germline CDR1 and CDR2: KGHSH and LQKENI. V lost 4 bases and J lost 0, with 9 bases in between. The CDR3 DNA is TGTGCCAGCTCACACACAGCCGTGAACACTGAAGCTTTCTTT. Its translation is CASSHTAVNTEAFF.

The rearrangement links TRBV9 to TRBJ2-7; 7 positions match TRBD1. The J segment lost 2 bases and the V segment lost 0 bases, leaving 8 bases of the junction unmatched. The CDR3 has 16 amino acids. The germline V gene encodes CDR1 SGDLS and CDR2 YYNGEE. CDR3 sequence (DNA): TGTGCCAGCAGCGTAGGTCTAGGGGGCCTTCCCTACGAGCAGTACTTC. As protein: CASSVGLGGLPYEQYF.

The rearrangement uses TRBV5-5 and TRBJ2-6, with 8 bases lining up with TRBD2. The CDR3 consists of 17 residues. Losses at the gene ends were 0 bases for V and 1 base for J; bases not matched to a gene: 3. Germline V CDR1 and CDR2: SGHKS, YYEKEE (reference sequence). For the CDR3, the DNA is TGTGCCAGCAGCTTGGCGGGAGGGAGGTCTGGGGCCAACGTCCTGACTTTC. Protein product: CASSLAGGRSGANVLTF.

The genes are TRBV19 and TRBJ2-3; 14 positions match TRBD2. J gave up 2 bases and V 8 bases, and 9 bases lay outside the gene matches. This CDR3 comprises 17 residues. Germline V gives CDR1 LNHDA, CDR2 SQIVND (reference sequence). CDR3 sequence: CASLGTSGGTFTDTQYF. CDR3 sequence (DNA): TGTGCCAGTCTCGGGACTAGCGGGGGAACCTTCACAGATACGCAGTATTTT.

The V gene is TRBV12-5, the J gene TRBJ2-2, with D maybe TRBD1 (5 bases). The germline V gene has CDR1 LGHNT and CDR2 FRNRAP. V shed 1 base and J shed 6 bases, with 6 bases lying between them. This CDR3 has 13 amino acids. The CDR3 protein is CASGLGGPGELFF. CDR3 coding DNA: TGTGCTAGTGGTTTGGGGGGCCCCGGGGAGCTGTTTTTT.

The V gene is TRBV6-6, the J gene TRBJ2-2, with D possibly matching TRBD1 (5 bases). The CDR3 length is 16 residues. Trimming left V 4 bases short and J 6 bases short, with 18 bases between. Germline values: CDR1 MNHNY, CDR2 SVGAGI (reference sequence). The CDR3 nucleotides read TGTGCCAGCAGTTCCCAGGGTAGTGGATGGGCCGGGGAGCTGTTTTTT. Translation gives CASSSQGSGWAGELFF.

The V call is TRBV28, the J call TRBJ1-5, with TRBD1 matching 7 bases. Per the germline V gene, CDR1 is MDHEN and CDR2 is SYDVKM. Trimming cost V 3 bases and J 7 bases; bases outside gene matches: 3. The CDR3 loop spans 13 amino acids. The CDR3 region has the DNA TGTGCCAGCAGTTTGCAGGGGGTCCAGCCCCAGCATTTT. This sequence encodes CASSLQGVQPQHF.

The chain links TRBV6-5 to TRBJ2-7; no firm D call. The CDR3 runs to 11 residues. Looked up from germline, CDR1 is MNHEY and CDR2 is SVGAGI. The V end lost 6 bases, the J end lost 4 bases, and 7 bases lay between the germline ends. The CDR3 loop reads CASRNIYEQYF. In DNA, the CDR3 is TGTGCCAGCAGGAACATATACGAGCAGTACTTC.

J is TRBJ1-1 and V is TRBV18, with D tentatively TRBD1 (6 bases). Trimming took off 1 base at V and 4 bases at J, with 16 bases between the two ends. CDR3 length: 16 residues. The germline gives CDR1 KGHSH, CDR2 LQKENI. In DNA, the CDR3 is TGTGCCAGCTCACCACGGTTCTCAGGGGTTGGCACTGAAGCTTTCTTT. Protein sequence: CASSPRFSGVGTEAFF.

The chain combines TRBV28 with TRBJ1-5; no definite D call. The length of the CDR3 is 12 residues. From germline, CDR1 is MDHEN and CDR2 SYDVKM. The V and J ends lost 6 bases and 13 bases respectively, with 16 bases between them. The CDR3 coding sequence is TGTGCCAGCAGCCCGACCGGGATACTACAGCATTTT. Residues: CASSPTGILQHF.

The chain is built from TRBV27 and TRBJ2-7, with D possibly matching TRBD2 (6 bases). V gave up 3 bases and J gave up 7 bases, with 13 bases separating them. Germline V gene data show CDR1 as MNHEY and CDR2 as SMNVEV (reference sequence). The CDR3 runs to 13 residues. The CDR3: CASSFPGGVEQYF. The CDR3 bases are TGTGCCAGCAGTTTCCCTGGCGGGGTGGAGCAGTACTTC.

The V call is TRBV11-2, the J call TRBJ2-7; D unclear. CDR1 is SGHAT, CDR2 FQNNGV, per germline. This CDR3 comprises 13 residues. The V gene lost 1 base and the J gene lost 6 bases, with 10 bases spanning the gap. The CDR3 loop is CASSLASTIEQYF. The CDR3 nucleotides are TGTGCCAGCAGCTTAGCCTCTACGATCGAGCAGTACTTC.

The V gene is TRBV6-5, the J gene TRBJ1-4; D is possibly TRBD1 (5 bases). The CDR3 contains 15 residues. The germline V gene has CDR1 MNHEY and CDR2 SVGAGI. V gave up 6 bases and J gave up 4 bases, with 15 bases separating them. The CDR3 sequence is CASRTGRRFNEKLFF. The CDR3 bases are TGTGCCAGCAGGACGGGACGGCGCTTTAATGAAAAACTGTTTTTT.

The genes are TRBV2 and TRBJ2-2, with D possibly TRBD1 on 6 matching bases. The CDR3 runs to 15 residues. Between the trimmed V and J ends, which lost 3 bases and 7 bases, there was a span of 15 bases. Germline CDR1 reads SNHLY; CDR2 reads FYNNEI. The CDR3, as DNA: TGTGCCAGCAGTGATCTGGGGGCTAAACACGGGGAGCTGTTTTTT. Amino acid sequence: CASSDLGAKHGELFF.

This chain links TRBV10-3 with TRBJ2-2; 8 nucleotides line up with TRBD1. The CDR3 spans 15 residues. The germline CDR1 and CDR2 sequences are ENHRY and SYGVKD. V lost 4 bases, J lost 3 bases, and 4 bases stayed unmatched. CDR3 loop: CAISGGTGDTGELFF. The CDR3, as DNA: TGTGCCATCAGTGGGGGGACAGGAGACACCGGGGAGCTGTTTTTT.

The gene calls are TRBV7-9 and TRBJ1-1; D call uncertain. The germline V gene has CDR1 SEHNR and CDR2 FQNEAQ (reference sequence). This CDR3 is 15 amino acids long. V was pared by 2 bases and J by 0 bases, with 10 bases between. The CDR3, as DNA: TGTGCCAGCAGCTTACAAGCGATCATGAACACTGAAGCTTTCTTT. Its protein is CASSLQAIMNTEAFF.

The chain recombines TRBV19 with TRBJ2-1, with 9 bases identical to TRBD2. Germline CDR1 LNHDA, CDR2 SQIVND (reference sequence). The CDR3 spans 15 residues. Trimming removed 6 bases from V and 10 bases from J; junction bases left unmatched: 13. The CDR3 region has the DNA TGTGCCAGTAGACATCGGCTAGCGGGATACGGGGAGCAGTTCTTC. This translates into CASRHRLAGYGEQFF. Together with reference TRBV19 and TRBJ2-1, the CDR3 gives the full variable domain: DGGITQSPKYLFRKEGQNVTLSCEQNLNHDAMYWYRQDPGQGLRLIYYSQIVNDFQKGDIAEGYSVSREKKESFPLTVTSAQKNPTAFYLCASRHRLAGYGEQFFGPGTRLTVL.

The rearrangement uses TRBV19 and TRBJ2-4; TRBD1 might be the D (5 bases). The CDR3 covers 16 residues. Deletions cut 3 bases from V and 8 bases from J, with 20 bases between. Germline-derived CDR1 and CDR2 are LNHDA and SQIVND (reference sequence). The CDR3 region has the DNA TGTGCCAGTAGTATCGGTGTGGACACGAAAAGGGACATTCAGTACTTC. Protein: CASSIGVDTKRDIQYF.

The rearrangement links TRBV25-1 to TRBJ1-1; weak D call: TRBD1 (6 bases). Trimming shortened V by 4 bases and J by 2 bases, and 14 bases separated the two germline ends. Germline-derived CDR1 and CDR2 are MGHDK and SYGVNS. The CDR3 runs 15 residues. The CDR3 nucleotides are TGTGCCAGCAGTGCCAGAGGACAGTTCAACACTGAAGCTTTCTTT. Its protein is CASSARGQFNTEAFF.

This clone has more than one count but fewer than ten. V usage is TRBV20-1 and J usage is TRBJ1-2; 8 nucleotides align to TRBD1. This CDR3 region has 11 residues. Germline loops: CDR1 DFQATT, CDR2 SNEGSKA (reference sequence). This CDR3 reads CRTGGNGGYTF. CDR3 nucleotides: TGCAGAACAGGGGGAAATGGTGGCTACACCTTC.